The entry below describes one T cell receptor (beta chain). The antigen this receptor binds is unknown. No base qualities exist here, and no much larger clone lies one base off it. These data come from a study of blood T cell repertoires in COVID-19 (dated by TCRdb to 2020 to 2021). Some background on the complete study: The collaborator samples originated in the United States, Italy and Spain and spanned the acute and convalescent phases of COVID-19. The prospective study material was composed of cDNA or gDNA derived from T cells, B-cell-depleted T cells, or PBMCs. The dataset comprised deeply sampled blood TCRbeta repertoires from subjects exposed to, actively infected with, or recovered from COVID-19. The repertoires were made available in a free public database intended to serve as a resource for research on the immune response to SARS-CoV-2. Samples were obtained from the ongoing ImmuneRACE study (first 160 participants) and from roughly 1,300 subjects provided by 6 global collaborators. Nearly every sample came with metadata listing a de-identified subject ID, COVID-19 status, age in years and sex. HLA class I and class II types, where available, came from metadata supplied by the sample provider rather than from assay-based typing. Study-level results and caveats: How much clinical and demographic metadata was included differed by source and by participant, and the metadata was provided uncurated.

A second Seattle source provided samples from volunteer blood donors who had recovered from COVID-19. Collaborating institutions collected whole blood in K2EDTA tubes following their own protocols. For TCRbeta analysis, collaborator samples were shipped as frozen whole blood, as isolated PBMCs, or as DNA extracted from either sample type. Per the germline V gene, KGHSH is the CDR1 and LQKENI is the CDR2. The CDR3 goes from the cysteine to the phenylalanine over 16 residues. Of the read, only the CDR3 DNA is kept; its 48 bases are in frame from base 1. The V end loses 5 bases and the J end loses 1 base, and a stretch of 14 bases separates them. TCRbeta CDR3 regions were amplified from genomic DNA by means of the immunoSEQ Assay, a bias-controlled multiplex PCR. Processing in the source paper ran as follows. Within the assay, amplification of reference gene primers was used to estimate how many nucleated cells each sample contained. To quantify the absolute abundance of each unique TCRbeta CDR3 rearrangement, sequence reads were collapsed and filtered. Productive Simpson clonality was computed per sample as the square root of Simpson's diversity index over productive rearrangements. The table was pulled from immuneACCESS by TCRdb, which kept in-frame rearrangements only. Such tables lose some clones; where checked, under half of the loss comes from unresolved V genes, and the rest has no known cause. V and J calls and clone size are given by that table; D and trimming were obtained from the DNA. The sample yields fewer than 300,000 clones; around 86% were counted once. The ten most abundant clones make up over 7.5% of the sample.

The chain links TRBV18 with TRBJ1-4, with the D gene not clear enough to name. This clonotype originated in a man between 35 and 55 years old who had recovered from COVID-19. The sample consisted of peripheral blood. The DNA sequence follows: TGTGCCAGCTCAAAAGACCAGGCGGGAACTAATGAAAAACTGTTTTTT. Its amino acids are CASSKDQAGTNEKLFF.